These T cell receptor beta chains were read from a single sample in a study of blood T cell repertoires in COVID-19. Clones were read by immunoSEQ multiplex PCR, and TCRdb kept only the in-frame ones, dropping some. The repertoire holds 60,000 or so clones, with 88% as singletons. The sequenced material came from peripheral blood. All receptors derive from a woman between 65 and 79 years old with active COVID-19. The CDR3 runs from the conserved cysteine through the conserved F or W. D genes are given only for firm matches. Size values are once, few and many counts, or a class for expanded clones, and some rows have none.

v_gene,d_gene,j_gene,abundance,CDR3nt,CDR3aa
TRBV19,-,TRBJ2-7,-,TGTGCCAGTAGTATTGGGAGCGGAGTCTCCTACGAGCAGTACTTC,CASSIGSGVSYEQYF
TRBV6-1,-,TRBJ2-7,-,TGTGCCAGCAGTGAAGGGCACATGAACGAGCAGTACTTC,CASSEGHMNEQYF
TRBV19,-,TRBJ1-1,-,TGTGCCAGTAGTATTGAGGGTCGGAAAATGAACACTGAAGCTTTCTTT,CASSIEGRKMNTEAFF
TRBV28,-,TRBJ2-7,once,TGTGCCAGCAGTTTAAGCCTAGTTCCGGTCGAGCAGTACTTC,CASSLSLVPVEQYF
TRBV18,TRBD1,TRBJ1-5,few,TGTGCCAGCTCACCGACGCCCGGGACAGATATCAGTCAGCCCCAGCATTTT,CASSPTPGTDISQPQHF
TRBV9,-,TRBJ2-1,-,TGTGCCAGCAGCCCCCTGGACAGATTTGAGCAGTTCTTC,CASSPLDRFEQFF
TRBV9,TRBD1,TRBJ2-5,once,TGTGCCAGCAGCGTCACAGGGGGCCCAGAGACCCAGTACTTC,CASSVTGGPETQYF
TRBV15,TRBD2,TRBJ2-1,-,TGTGCTTCTGGGACTAGCGGGTCGAGCTCCTACAATGAGCAGTTCTTC,CASGTSGSSSYNEQFF
TRBV24-1,-,TRBJ1-1,-,TGTGCCCCAGGTCCGGGACACCTGAACACTGAAGCTTTCTTT,CAPGPGHLNTEAFF
TRBV9,TRBD2,TRBJ2-3,-,TGTGCCAGCAGCGGACTAGCGGGAGCTGGCACAGATACGCAGTATTTT,CASSGLAGAGTDTQYF
TRBV7-3,-,TRBJ1-3,-,TGTGCCAGCGCGAGAAGCTCTGGAAACACCATATATTTT,CASARSSGNTIYF
TRBV4-1,TRBD1,TRBJ2-7,-,TGCGCCAGTTGGGACAGCCTTAGGTCCGAGCAGTACTTC,CASWDSLRSEQYF
TRBV5-1,TRBD1,TRBJ1-2,-,TGCGCCAGCAGCTCCTCAGGGGGCGATGGCTATGGCTACACCTTC,CASSSSGGDGYGYTF
TRBV4-1,-,TRBJ1-2,-,TGCGCCAGCAGCCAACAGGCAGGGTCCGGCTACACCTTC,CASSQQAGSGYTF
TRBV6-1,-,TRBJ2-3,-,TGTGCCAGCAGTGAAGGGCAGGGTTCAGGAGATACGCAGTATTTT,CASSEGQGSGDTQYF
TRBV6-1,TRBD1,TRBJ2-1,-,TGTGCCAGCAGTGAAGAGGGGGGACAGGGTTACAATGAGCAGTTCTTC,CASSEEGGQGYNEQFF